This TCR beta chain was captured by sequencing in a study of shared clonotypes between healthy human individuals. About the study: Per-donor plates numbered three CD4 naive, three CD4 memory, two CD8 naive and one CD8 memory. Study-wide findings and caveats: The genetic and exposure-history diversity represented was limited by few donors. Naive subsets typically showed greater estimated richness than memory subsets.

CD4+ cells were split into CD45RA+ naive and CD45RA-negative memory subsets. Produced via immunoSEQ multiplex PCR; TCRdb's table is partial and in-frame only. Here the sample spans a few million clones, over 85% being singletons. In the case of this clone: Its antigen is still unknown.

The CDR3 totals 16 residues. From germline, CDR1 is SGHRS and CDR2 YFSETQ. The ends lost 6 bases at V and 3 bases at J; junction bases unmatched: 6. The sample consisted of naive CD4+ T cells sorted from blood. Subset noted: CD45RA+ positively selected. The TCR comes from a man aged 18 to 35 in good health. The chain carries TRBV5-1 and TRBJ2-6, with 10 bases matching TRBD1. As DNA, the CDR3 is TGCGCCAGCACCGAGACAGGGGGCAGTGGGGCCAACGTCCTGACTTTC. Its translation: CASTETGGSGANVLTF. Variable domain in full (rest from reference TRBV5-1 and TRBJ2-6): KAGVTQTPRYLIKTRGQQVTLSCSPISGHRSVSWYQQTPGQGLQFLFEYFSETQRNKGNFPGRFSGRQFSNSRSEMNVSTLELGDSALYLCASTETGGSGANVLTFGAGSRLTVL.